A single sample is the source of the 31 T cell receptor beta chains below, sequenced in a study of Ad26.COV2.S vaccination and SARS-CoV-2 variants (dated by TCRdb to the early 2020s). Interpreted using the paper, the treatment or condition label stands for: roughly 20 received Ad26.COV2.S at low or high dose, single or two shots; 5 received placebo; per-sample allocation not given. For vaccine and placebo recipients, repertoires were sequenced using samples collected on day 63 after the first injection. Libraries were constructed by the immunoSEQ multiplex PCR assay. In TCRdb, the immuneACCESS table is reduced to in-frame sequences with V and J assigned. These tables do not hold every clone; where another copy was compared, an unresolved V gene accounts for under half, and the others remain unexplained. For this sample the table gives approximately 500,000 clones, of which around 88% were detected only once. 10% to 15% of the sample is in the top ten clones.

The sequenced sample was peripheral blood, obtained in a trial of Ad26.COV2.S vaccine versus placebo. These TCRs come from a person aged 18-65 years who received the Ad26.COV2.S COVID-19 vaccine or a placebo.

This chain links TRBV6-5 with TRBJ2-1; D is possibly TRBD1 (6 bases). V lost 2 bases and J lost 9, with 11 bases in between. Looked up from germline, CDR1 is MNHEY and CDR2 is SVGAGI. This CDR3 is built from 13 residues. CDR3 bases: TGTGCCAGCAGTTACCTCAGGGGCACTGAGCAGTTCTTC. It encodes CASSYLRGTEQFF.

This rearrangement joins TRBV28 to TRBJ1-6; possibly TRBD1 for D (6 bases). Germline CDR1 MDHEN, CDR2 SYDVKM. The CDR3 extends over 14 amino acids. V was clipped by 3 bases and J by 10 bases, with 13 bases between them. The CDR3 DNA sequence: TGTGCCAGCAGTTTTGGTCAGGGGAGGTCACCCCTCCACTTT. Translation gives CASSFGQGRSPLHF.

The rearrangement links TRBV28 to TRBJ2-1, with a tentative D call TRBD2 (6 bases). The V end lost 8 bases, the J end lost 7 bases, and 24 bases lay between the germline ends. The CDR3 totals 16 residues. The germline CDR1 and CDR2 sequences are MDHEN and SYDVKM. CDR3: CASGFRPGDVSNEQFF. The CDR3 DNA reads TGTGCCAGCGGCTTTAGGCCGGGGGACGTCAGTAATGAGCAGTTCTTC.

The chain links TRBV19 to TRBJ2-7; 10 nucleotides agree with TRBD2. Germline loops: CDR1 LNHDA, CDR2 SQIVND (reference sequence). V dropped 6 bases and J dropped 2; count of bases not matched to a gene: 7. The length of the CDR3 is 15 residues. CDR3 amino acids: CASSKLAGKAYEQYF. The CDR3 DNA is TGTGCCAGTAGCAAACTAGCGGGGAAGGCCTACGAGCAGTACTTC.

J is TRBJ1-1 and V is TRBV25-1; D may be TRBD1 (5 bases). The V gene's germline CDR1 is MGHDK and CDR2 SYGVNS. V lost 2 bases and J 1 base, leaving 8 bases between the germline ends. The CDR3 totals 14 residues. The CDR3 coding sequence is TGTGCCAGCAGTGAAGGCGGGGCGAACACTGAAGCTTTCTTT. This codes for CASSEGGANTEAFF.

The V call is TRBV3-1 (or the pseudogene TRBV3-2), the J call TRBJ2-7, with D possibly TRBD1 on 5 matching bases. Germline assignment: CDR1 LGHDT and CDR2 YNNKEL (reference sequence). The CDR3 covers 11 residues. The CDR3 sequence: CACDSLYEQYF. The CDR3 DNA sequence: TGTGCGTGTGACAGCCTCTACGAGCAGTACTTC.

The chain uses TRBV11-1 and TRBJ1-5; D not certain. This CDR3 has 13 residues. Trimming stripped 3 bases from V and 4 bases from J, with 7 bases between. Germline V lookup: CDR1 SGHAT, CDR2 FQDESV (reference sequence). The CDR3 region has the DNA TGTGCCAGCAGCTTCGGGAAGAATCAGCCCCAGCATTTT. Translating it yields CASSFGKNQPQHF.

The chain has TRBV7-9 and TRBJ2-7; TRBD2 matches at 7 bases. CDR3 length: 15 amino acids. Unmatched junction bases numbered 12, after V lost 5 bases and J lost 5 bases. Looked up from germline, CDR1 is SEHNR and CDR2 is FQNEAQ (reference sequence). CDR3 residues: CASSLEHRLADEQYF. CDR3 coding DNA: TGTGCCAGCAGCCTAGAACACCGACTAGCTGACGAGCAGTACTTC.

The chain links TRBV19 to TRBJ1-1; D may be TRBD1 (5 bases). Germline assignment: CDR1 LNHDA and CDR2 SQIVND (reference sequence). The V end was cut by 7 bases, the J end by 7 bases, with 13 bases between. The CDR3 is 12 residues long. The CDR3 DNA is TGTGCCAGTAAGGCGGGACTCCTTGAAGCTTTCTTT. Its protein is CASKAGLLEAFF.

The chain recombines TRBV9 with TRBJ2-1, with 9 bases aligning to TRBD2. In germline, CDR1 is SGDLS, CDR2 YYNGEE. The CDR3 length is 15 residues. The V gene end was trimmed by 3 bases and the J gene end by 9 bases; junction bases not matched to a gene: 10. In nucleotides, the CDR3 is TGTGCCAGCAGCGAGGTAGCGGGAGTCGAAGGTGAGCAGTTCTTC. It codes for CASSEVAGVEGEQFF.

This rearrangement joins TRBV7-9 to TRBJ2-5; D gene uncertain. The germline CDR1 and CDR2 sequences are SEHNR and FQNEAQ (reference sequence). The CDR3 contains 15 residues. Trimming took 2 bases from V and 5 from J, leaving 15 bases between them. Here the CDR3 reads CASSLRPAEGETQYF. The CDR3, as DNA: TGTGCCAGCAGCTTACGTCCCGCTGAAGGGGAGACCCAGTACTTC.

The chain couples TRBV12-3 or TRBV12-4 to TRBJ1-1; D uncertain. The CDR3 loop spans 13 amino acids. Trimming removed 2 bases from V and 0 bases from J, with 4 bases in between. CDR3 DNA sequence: TGTGCCAGCAGTTTATGGATGAACACTGAAGCTTTCTTT. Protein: CASSLWMNTEAFF.

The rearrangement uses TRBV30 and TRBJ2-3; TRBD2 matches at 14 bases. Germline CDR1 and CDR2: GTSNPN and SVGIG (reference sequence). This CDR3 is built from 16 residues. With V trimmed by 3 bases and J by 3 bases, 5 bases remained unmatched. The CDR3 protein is CAWRGGTSGSTDTQYF. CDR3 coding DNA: TGTGCCTGGAGGGGAGGGACTAGCGGGAGTACAGATACGCAGTATTTT.

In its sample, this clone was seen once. The CDR3 DNA sequence: TGTGCCAGCAGCTTATTAGCGGGGGGTAACTACGAGCAGTACTTC. Translation: CASSLLAGGNYEQYF. J is TRBJ2-7 and V is TRBV7-8, with TRBD2 matching over 10 bases. CDR1 SGHVS and CDR2 FQNEAQ come from the germline V gene. The CDR3 contains 15 residues. V lost 2 bases and J lost 3; bases outside the gene matches: 4.

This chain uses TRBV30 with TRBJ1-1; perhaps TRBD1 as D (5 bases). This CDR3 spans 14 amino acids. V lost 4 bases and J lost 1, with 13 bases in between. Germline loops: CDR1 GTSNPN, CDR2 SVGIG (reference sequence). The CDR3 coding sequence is TGTGCCTGGACCTCAACGGGGGGGAACACTGAAGCTTTCTTT. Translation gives CAWTSTGGNTEAFF.

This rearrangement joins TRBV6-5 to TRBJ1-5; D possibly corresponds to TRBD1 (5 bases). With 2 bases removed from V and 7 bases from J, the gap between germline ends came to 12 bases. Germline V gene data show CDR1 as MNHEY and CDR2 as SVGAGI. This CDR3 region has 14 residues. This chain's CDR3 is CASSYGQGRQPQHF. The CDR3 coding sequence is TGTGCCAGCAGTTACGGGCAGGGCCGCCAGCCCCAGCATTTT.

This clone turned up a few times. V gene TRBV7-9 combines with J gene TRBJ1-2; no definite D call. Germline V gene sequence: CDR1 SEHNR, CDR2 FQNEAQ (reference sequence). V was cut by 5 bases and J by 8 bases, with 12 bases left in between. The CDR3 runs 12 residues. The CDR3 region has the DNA TGTGCCAGCAGCCCCCCGAGAGAGGGCTACACCTTC. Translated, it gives CASSPPREGYTF.

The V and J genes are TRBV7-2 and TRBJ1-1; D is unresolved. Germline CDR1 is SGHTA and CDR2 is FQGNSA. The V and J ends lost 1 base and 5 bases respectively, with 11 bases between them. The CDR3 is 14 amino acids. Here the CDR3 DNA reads TGTGCCAGCAGCTTAGGGACCCCGGGAACTGAAGCTTTCTTT. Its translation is CASSLGTPGTEAFF.

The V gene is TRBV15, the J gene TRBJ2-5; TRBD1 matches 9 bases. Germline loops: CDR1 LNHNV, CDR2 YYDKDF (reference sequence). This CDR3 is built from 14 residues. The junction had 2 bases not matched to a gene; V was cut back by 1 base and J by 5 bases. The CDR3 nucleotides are TGTGCCACCAGCAGAGGGGGGACAGGGGAGACCCAGTACTTC. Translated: CATSRGGTGETQYF.

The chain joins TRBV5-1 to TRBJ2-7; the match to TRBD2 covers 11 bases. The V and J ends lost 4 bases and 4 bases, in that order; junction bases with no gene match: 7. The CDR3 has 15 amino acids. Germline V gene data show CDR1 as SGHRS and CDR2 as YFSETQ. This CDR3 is CASSTGLAGSYEQYF. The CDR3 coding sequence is TGCGCCAGCAGCACCGGACTAGCGGGCTCTTACGAGCAGTACTTC.

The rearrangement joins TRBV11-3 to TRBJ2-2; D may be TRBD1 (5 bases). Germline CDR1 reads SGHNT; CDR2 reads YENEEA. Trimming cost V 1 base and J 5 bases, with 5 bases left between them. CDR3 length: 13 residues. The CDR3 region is CASSLAGTGELFF. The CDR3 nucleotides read TGTGCCAGCAGCTTAGCAGGGACCGGGGAGCTGTTTTTT.

CDR3 nucleotide sequence: TGTGCCAGCAGCACCCATGGACAGGGAATTTACGAGCAGTACTTC. This translates into CASSTHGQGIYEQYF. The chain carries TRBV27 and TRBJ2-7; the match to TRBD1 covers 8 bases. The CDR3 contains 15 residues. With V trimmed by 6 bases and J by 4 bases, 11 bases remained unmatched. Germline assignment: CDR1 MNHEY and CDR2 SMNVEV (reference sequence).

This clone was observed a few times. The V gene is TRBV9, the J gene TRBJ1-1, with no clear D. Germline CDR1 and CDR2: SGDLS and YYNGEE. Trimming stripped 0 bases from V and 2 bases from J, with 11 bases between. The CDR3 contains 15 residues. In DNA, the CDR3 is TGTGCCAGCAGCGTAGGGGCAGAACCAAACACTGAAGCTTTCTTT. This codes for CASSVGAEPNTEAFF. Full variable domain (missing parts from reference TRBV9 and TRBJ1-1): DSGVTQTPKHLITATGQRVTLRCSPRSGDLSVYWYQQSLDQGLQFLIQYYNGEERAKGNILERFSAQQFPDLHSELNLSSLELGDSALYFCASSVGAEPNTEAFFGQGTRLTVV.

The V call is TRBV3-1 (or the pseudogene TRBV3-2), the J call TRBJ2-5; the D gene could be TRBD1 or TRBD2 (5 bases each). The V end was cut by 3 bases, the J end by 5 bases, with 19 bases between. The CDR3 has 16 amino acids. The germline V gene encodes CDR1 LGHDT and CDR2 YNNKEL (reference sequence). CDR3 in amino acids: CASSHDRDHIFETQYF. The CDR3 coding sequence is TGTGCCAGCAGCCATGACCGGGACCACATCTTCGAGACCCAGTACTTC.

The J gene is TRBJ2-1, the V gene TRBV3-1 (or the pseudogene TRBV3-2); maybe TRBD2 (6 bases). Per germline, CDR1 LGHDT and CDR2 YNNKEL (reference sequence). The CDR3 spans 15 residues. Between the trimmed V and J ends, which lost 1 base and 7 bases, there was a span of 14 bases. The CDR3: CASSQGQRVGNEQFF. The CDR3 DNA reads TGTGCCAGCAGCCAAGGACAGCGGGTAGGTAATGAGCAGTTCTTC.

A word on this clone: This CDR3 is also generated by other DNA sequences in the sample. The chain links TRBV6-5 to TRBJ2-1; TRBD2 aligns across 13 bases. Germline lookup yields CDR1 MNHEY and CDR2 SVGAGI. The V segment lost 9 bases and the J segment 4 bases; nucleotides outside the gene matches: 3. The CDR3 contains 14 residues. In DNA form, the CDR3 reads TGTGCCAGTAGACTAGCGGGAGGTTACAATGAGCAGTTCTTC. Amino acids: CASRLAGGYNEQFF.

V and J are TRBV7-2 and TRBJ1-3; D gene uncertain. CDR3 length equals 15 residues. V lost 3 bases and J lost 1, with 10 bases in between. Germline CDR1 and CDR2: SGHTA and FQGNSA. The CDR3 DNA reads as TGTGCCAGCAGCTTGACACACTCTTCTGGAAACACCATATATTTT. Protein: CASSLTHSSGNTIYF. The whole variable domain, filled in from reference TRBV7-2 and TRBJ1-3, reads GAGVSQSPSNKVTEKGKDVELRCDPISGHTALYWYRQSLGQGLEFLIYFQGNSAPDKSGLPSDRFSAERTGGSVSTLTIQRTQQEDSAVYLCASSLTHSSGNTIYFGEGSWLTVV.

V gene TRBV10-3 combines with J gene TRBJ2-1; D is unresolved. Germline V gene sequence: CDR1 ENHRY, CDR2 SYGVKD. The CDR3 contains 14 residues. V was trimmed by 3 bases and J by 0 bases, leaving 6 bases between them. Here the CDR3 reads CAISDTGSYNEQFF. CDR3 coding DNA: TGTGCCATCAGTGACACCGGCTCCTACAATGAGCAGTTCTTC.

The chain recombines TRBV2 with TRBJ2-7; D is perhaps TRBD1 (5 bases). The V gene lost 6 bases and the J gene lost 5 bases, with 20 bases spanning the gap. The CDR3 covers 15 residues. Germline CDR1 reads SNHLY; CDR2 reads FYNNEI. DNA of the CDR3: TGTGCCAGCAGGGATAGGGGTGGTAAAAGCGACGAGCAGTACTTC. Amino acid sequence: CASRDRGGKSDEQYF.

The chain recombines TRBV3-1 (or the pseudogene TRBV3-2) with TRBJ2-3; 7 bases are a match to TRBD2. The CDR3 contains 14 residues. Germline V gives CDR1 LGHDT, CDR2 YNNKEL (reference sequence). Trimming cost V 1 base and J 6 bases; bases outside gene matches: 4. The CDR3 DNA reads TGTGCCAGCAGCCAAGGGATGGGGGGGGATACGCAGTATTTT. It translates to CASSQGMGGDTQYF.

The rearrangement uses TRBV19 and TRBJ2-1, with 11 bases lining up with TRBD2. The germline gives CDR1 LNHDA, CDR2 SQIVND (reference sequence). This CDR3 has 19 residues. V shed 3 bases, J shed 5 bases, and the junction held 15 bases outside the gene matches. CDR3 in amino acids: CASSMAGVQGLAANNEQFF. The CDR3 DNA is TGTGCCAGTAGTATGGCGGGGGTTCAGGGACTAGCGGCGAACAATGAGCAGTTCTTC.